This TCR beta chain was recovered during a study of vaccination and CD4 T cells after COVID-19. About the research overall: Four females and six males made up the convalescents, two of whom were Hispanic.

Study-wide points: Post-vaccination reactive clonotypes (median approximately 38) did not differ significantly from post-infection (21).

CD4+ T cells that had been cultured provided DNA sequenced with the Oncomine TCR Beta short-read assay. MiXCR was run by TCRdb on the PCR reads, yielding one entry per CDR3 protein. The table lists roughly 9,200 distinct CDR3 sequences, 40% to 55% of them singletons. The trim removed 0 bases at V and 9 bases at J, leaving 14 bases unmatched. From germline, CDR1 is DFQATT and CDR2 SNEGSKA (reference sequence). This CDR3 is 16 amino acids long. Treatment reported: roughly 10-day PBMC culture with coronavirus spike peptide pools or control peptides (ViraFEST assay). The collection of CD4+ T cells from the unexposed donor took place before the COVID-19 pandemic (2011-2018). Regarding this clonotype: Its antigen is not known.

This receptor was obtained from a human donor in good health. The chain links TRBV20-1 to TRBJ2-4; 7 bases are a match to TRBD2. Sequenced material: CD4+ T cells from blood, cultured in vitro. The CDR3 loop is CSARDLRVGPSGIQYF. CDR3 in DNA: TGCAGTGCTAGAGATCTGCGGGTGGGGCCTAGCGGCATTCAGTACTTC.